These T cell receptor beta chains were read from a single sample in a study of T cell responses to AZD1222 COVID-19 vaccine. Measured with immunoSEQ multiplex PCR; TCRdb has only the in-frame clones, and not every one. The sample records about 97,000 clones, 91% being singletons. Sample: peripheral blood, taken on day 0 of AZD1222 vaccination. These receptors originate from an adult in good health. The CDR3 runs from the conserved cysteine through the conserved F or W. A D gene is named only where the DNA matches it firmly. Size is stated for part of the rows, as once, few or many counts, or as a class when the clone is expanded.

len,j_gene,d_gene,v_gene,abundance,CDR3aa,CDR3nt
14,TRBJ1-5,.,TRBV5-8,.,CASSLGTALQPQHF,TGTGCCAGCAGCTTGGGGACAGCATTACAGCCCCAGCATTTT
14,TRBJ1-4,TRBD1,TRBV19,.,CASIPTGTNEKLFF,TGTGCCAGTATCCCGACAGGGACCAATGAAAAACTGTTTTTT
15,TRBJ1-5,.,TRBV6-5,.,CASSYAANSNQPQHF,TGTGCCAGCAGTTACGCAGCGAATAGCAATCAGCCCCAGCATTTT
14,TRBJ1-6,.,TRBV9,.,CASSQSSYNSPLHF,TGTGCCAGCAGTCAGAGCTCCTATAATTCACCCCTCCACTTT
14,TRBJ1-6,.,TRBV19,.,CASTRPDGPSPLHF,TGTGCCAGTACCCGTCCGGACGGACCTTCACCCCTCCACTTT
15,TRBJ1-1,.,TRBV7-2,.,CASSSGGGLNTEAFF,TGTGCCAGCAGCTCTGGGGGGGGCTTGAACACTGAAGCTTTCTTT
13,TRBJ2-7,.,TRBV5-6,.,CASSLGARNEQYF,TGTGCCAGCAGCTTGGGCGCGAGGAACGAGCAGTACTTC
15,TRBJ1-1,TRBD1,TRBV19,.,CASSTLQGTNTEAFF,TGTGCCAGTAGTACCCTACAGGGGACGAACACTGAAGCTTTCTTT
16,TRBJ2-2,TRBD1,TRBV5-1,.,CASTRHAGTATGELFF,TGCGCCAGCACCAGACACGCCGGGACAGCAACCGGGGAGCTGTTTTTT
14,TRBJ1-5,.,TRBV6-5,once,CASSYPRVGQPQHF,TGTGCCAGCAGTTACCCGCGAGTGGGTCAGCCCCAGCATTTT
15,TRBJ1-6,TRBD1,TRBV5-4,few,CASSYVAGGNSPLHF,TGTGCCAGCAGTTACGTGGCAGGGGGTAATTCACCCCTCCACTTT
14,TRBJ1-6,TRBD1,TRBV18,.,CASSYDRVNSPLHF,TGTGCCAGCTCGTACGACAGGGTTAATTCACCCCTCCACTTT
14,TRBJ1-1,TRBD1,TRBV7-3,.,CASSLTGEDTEAFF,TGTGCCAGCAGCTTGACAGGGGAGGACACTGAAGCTTTCTTT
13,TRBJ1-5,.,TRBV28,.,CASSGRQNQPQHF,TGTGCCAGCAGTGGGAGACAGAATCAGCCCCAGCATTTT
14,TRBJ1-2,TRBD1,TRBV9,.,CASSTRQGRYGYTF,TGTGCCAGCAGCACCCGACAGGGACGCTATGGCTACACCTTC
13,TRBJ2-1,TRBD2,TRBV2,.,CASRGGDYNEQFF,TGTGCCAGCAGGGGGGGGGACTACAATGAGCAGTTCTTC
14,TRBJ2-7,TRBD1,TRBV19,.,CASSTGTETYEQYF,TGTGCCAGTAGTACCGGGACAGAGACGTACGAGCAGTACTTC
17,TRBJ1-2,TRBD1,TRBV2,.,CASSEQGTGLSNYGYTF,TGTGCCAGCAGTGAACAGGGGACAGGGCTTTCTAACTATGGCTACACCTTC
12,TRBJ1-6,.,TRBV28,.,CASSLLGWPLHF,TGTGCCAGCAGTTTGCTCGGGTGGCCCCTCCACTTT
14,TRBJ2-1,TRBD2,TRBV3-1/TRBV3-2,.,CASSLLAGANEQFF,TGTGCCAGCAGCCTGCTAGCGGGAGCTAATGAGCAGTTCTTC
15,TRBJ2-7,TRBD2,TRBV6-5,.,CASSYSISGTYEQYF,TGTGCCAGCAGTTACTCGATTAGCGGGACCTACGAGCAGTACTTC
15,TRBJ2-2,.,TRBV4-1,.,CASSQVRVGTGELFF,TGCGCCAGCAGCCAAGTCAGGGTGGGGACCGGGGAGCTGTTTTTT
15,TRBJ1-3,.,TRBV5-4,.,CASSFGQSSGNTIYF,TGTGCCAGCAGCTTTGGACAGAGCTCTGGAAACACCATATATTTT
14,TRBJ2-7,TRBD1,TRBV7-3,.,CASSISPGGGEQYF,TGTGCCAGCAGCATAAGTCCAGGGGGCGGGGAGCAGTACTTC
11,TRBJ2-1,.,TRBV20-1,.,CSATLEGEQFF,TGCAGTGCTACTTTAGAGGGTGAGCAGTTCTTC
13,TRBJ1-2,.,TRBV18,.,CASSYDGNYGYTF,TGTGCCAGCTCATATGACGGGAACTATGGCTACACCTTC
16,TRBJ2-2,TRBD1,TRBV27,.,CASSLGTDVRWGELFF,TGTGCCAGCAGTTTAGGGACAGACGTTCGTTGGGGGGAGCTGTTTTTT
15,TRBJ1-1,.,TRBV5-6,.,CASSSPGDGYTEAFF,TGTGCCAGCAGCTCCCCCGGGGACGGCTACACTGAAGCTTTCTTT
15,TRBJ2-1,TRBD1,TRBV9,.,CASSVGTGGYNEQFF,TGTGCCAGCAGCGTCGGGACAGGGGGATACAATGAGCAGTTCTTC
13,TRBJ2-7,TRBD2,TRBV12-3/TRBV12-4,.,CASSLQRGYEQYF,TGTGCCAGCAGTTTACAGCGGGGCTACGAGCAGTACTTC
15,TRBJ1-2,.,TRBV6-5,.,CASSNSRVLKGGYTF,TGTGCCAGCAGCAACTCCCGGGTCCTAAAGGGGGGCTACACCTTC
15,TRBJ1-2,TRBD1,TRBV15,.,CATSRAAQGSYGYTF,TGTGCCACCAGCAGAGCCGCACAGGGGAGCTATGGCTACACCTTC